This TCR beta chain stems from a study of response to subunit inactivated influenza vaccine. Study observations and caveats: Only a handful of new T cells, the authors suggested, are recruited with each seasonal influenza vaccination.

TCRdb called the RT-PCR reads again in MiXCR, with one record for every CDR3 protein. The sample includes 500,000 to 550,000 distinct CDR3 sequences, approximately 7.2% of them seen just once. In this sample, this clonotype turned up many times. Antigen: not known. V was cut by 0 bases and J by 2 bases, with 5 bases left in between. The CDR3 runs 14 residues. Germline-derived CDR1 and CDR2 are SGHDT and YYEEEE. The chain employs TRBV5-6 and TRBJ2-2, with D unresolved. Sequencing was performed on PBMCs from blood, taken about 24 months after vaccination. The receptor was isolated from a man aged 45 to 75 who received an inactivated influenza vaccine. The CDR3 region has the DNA TGTGCCAGCAGCTTGGGGCACAACACCGGGGAGCTGTTTTTT. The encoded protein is CASSLGHNTGELFF.